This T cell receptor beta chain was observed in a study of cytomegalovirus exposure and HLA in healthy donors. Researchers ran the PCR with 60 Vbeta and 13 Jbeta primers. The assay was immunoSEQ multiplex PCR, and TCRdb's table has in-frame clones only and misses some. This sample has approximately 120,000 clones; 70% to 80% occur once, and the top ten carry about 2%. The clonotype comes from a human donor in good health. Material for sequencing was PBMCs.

CDR3 sequence (DNA): TGTGCCAGCAGTTCTGGTTGGCCCACTGAAGCTTTCTTT. It is translated as CASSSGWPTEAFF. This chain uses TRBV6-5 with TRBJ1-1, with D hard to call. Trimming cost V 4 bases and J 4 bases, with 10 bases left between them. CDR1 is MNHEY and CDR2 is SVGAGI in the germline V gene. CDR3 length: 13 amino acids.